The clone carrying this T cell receptor (beta chain) was picked up one time. Antigen specificity is unknown. Treatment denoted: roughly 11-day PBMC culture with coronavirus spike peptide pools or control peptides (ViraFEST assay). The CDR3 is 17 residues long. V dropped 1 base and J dropped 4; count of bases not matched to a gene: 9. Germline loops: CDR1 SGHDT, CDR2 YYEEEE. This sample was taken from a study of vaccination and CD4 T cells after COVID-19. On the study more broadly: Comprising six males and four females, the convalescent participants counted two Hispanic individuals among them. Overlapping spike peptides served as the stimulus for the cells. These peptides came from SARS-CoV-2 and from the common cold coronaviruses HCoV-NL63, HCoV-OC43 and HCoV-229E. Study outcomes and limitations: Median SARS-CoV-2-reactive clonotypes rose from roughly 19 to 38, not significantly.

With the Oncomine TCR Beta short-read assay, DNA from cultured CD4+ T cells was sequenced. One entry per CDR3 protein results from TCRdb running MiXCR on the PCR reads. The table records roughly 19,000 distinct CDR3 sequences, approximately 60% of them present only once. Specimen: CD4+ T cells from blood, cultured in vitro. The clonotype was recovered from a human donor who had recovered from COVID-19. The chain links TRBV5-6 to TRBJ1-3, with 9 bases fitting TRBD1. The CDR3 DNA sequence: TGTGCCAGCAGCTTGATAGTACAGGGGGCGAGAGGAAACACCATATATTTT. Its translation: CASSLIVQGARGNTIYF.